This section outlines one TCR beta chain sequence together with its context. Its antigen remains unknown. The data originate from a study of cytotoxic CD8 clonotypes in ibrutinib-treated CLL. Study-level background: The study included 11 relapsed/refractory and under 16 treatment-naive patients; fewer than 18 had IGHV unmutated disease.

V lost 0 bases to trimming and J lost 6 bases, with 5 bases between them. Germline V gene sequence: CDR1 SGHDT, CDR2 YYEEEE. The CDR3 length is 12 residues. The study's findings and limits: Relative to age-matched healthy donors, clonality at baseline was higher, and it tracked circulating CD8+ T-cell counts.

Only in-frame clones appear in the TCRdb table, and some are missing; sequencing was by immunoSEQ multiplex PCR. The sample has 150,000 to 200,000 clones; around nine tenths are singletons. The clonotype originates from a human donor with chronic lymphocytic leukemia. This sample comprised PBMCs, obtained at disease progression, from a patient treated with ibrutinib. This sequence joins TRBV5-6 and TRBJ2-3; D remains ambiguous. CDR3 region: CASSLALDTQYF. The CDR3 DNA reads TGTGCCAGCAGCTTGGCTCTCGATACGCAGTATTTT.